Shown below are 8 T cell receptor beta chains from a single sample sequenced in a study of CD8 T cells in ankylosing spondylitis. Study observations and caveats: Roughly eight highly homologous variants made up a TCR beta motif that seemed to typify ankylosing spondylitis blood.

The antigens for these receptors are not known. TCRdb used MiXCR to reprocess the 5' RACE reads, holding one entry per CDR3 protein. The sample yields around 490,000 distinct CDR3 sequences, 5.3% seen once. Specimen: blood, either unsorted or a sorted T cell fraction (not recorded which). Source of these receptors: a male donor with ankylosing spondylitis.

The rearrangement joins TRBV7-2 to TRBJ2-7; no reliable D call. Germline V gene lookup returns CDR1 SGHTA and CDR2 FQGNSA. The CDR3 spans 13 residues. V shed 1 base and J shed 6 bases, with 10 bases lying between them. The DNA of the CDR3 is TGTGCCAGCAGCTTAGAGGGAACACGCGAGCAGTACTTC. As protein: CASSLEGTREQYF.

In its sample, this clonotype was seen many times. The chain combines TRBV2 with TRBJ2-1, with TRBD1 identical over 7 bases. Germline V gene data show CDR1 as SNHLY and CDR2 as FYNNEI. V was pared by 5 bases and J by 4 bases, with 8 bases of the junction left unmatched. This CDR3 spans 15 amino acids. CDR3 DNA: TGTGCCAGCAGTACGCGACAGGGACGGTACAATGAGCAGTTCTTC. Amino acids: CASSTRQGRYNEQFF. Filled out from reference TRBV2 and TRBJ2-1, the complete variable domain reads EPEVTQTPSHQVTQMGQEVILRCVPISNHLYFYWYRQILGQKVEFLVSFYNNEISEKSEIFDDQFSVERPDGSNFTLKIRSTKLEDSAMYFCASSTRQGRYNEQFFGPGTRLTVL.

At least ten counts were recorded for this clonotype. CDR3 in DNA: TGTGCCAGCAGCTTAGTCCCTAGCGGAGGCTACGAGCAGTACTTC. Its protein product is CASSLVPSGGYEQYF. The rearrangement uses TRBV7-2 and TRBJ2-7; TRBD2 agrees at 7 bases. From germline, CDR1 is SGHTA and CDR2 FQGNSA. This CDR3 region has 15 residues. The ends lost 1 base at V and 3 bases at J; junction bases unmatched: 6.

The chain combines TRBV28 with TRBJ1-3; no definite D call. The germline CDR1 and CDR2 sequences are MDHEN and SYDVKM. V gave up 1 base and J gave up 3 bases, with 7 bases separating them. This CDR3 contains 14 residues. The CDR3 DNA is TGTGCCAGCAGTTTATCCGGGGTTGGAAACACCATATATTTT. Protein sequence: CASSLSGVGNTIYF.

This clonotype appeared a few times. The V gene is TRBV11-2, the J gene TRBJ2-7, with D possibly being TRBD2 (6 bases). This CDR3 contains 14 residues. Germline V gene data show CDR1 as SGHAT and CDR2 as FQNNGV. Trimming took 5 bases from V and 2 from J, leaving 13 bases between them. CDR3 amino acids: CASSQGLNTYEQYF. CDR3 nucleotides: TGTGCCAGCAGCCAAGGACTAAATACCTACGAGCAGTACTTC.

This clonotype appeared a few times. The rearrangement joins TRBV9 to TRBJ2-1, with 8 bases that match TRBD2. The CDR3 has 15 residues. The junction had 4 bases not matched to a gene; V was cut back by 4 bases and J by 1 base. Germline V gene data show CDR1 as SGDLS and CDR2 as YYNGEE. The CDR3 DNA is TGTGCCAGCAGCCCCGGGAGGGCTTCCTACAATGAGCAGTTCTTC. It specifies CASSPGRASYNEQFF.

This clonotype was detected only a few times. Written as DNA, the CDR3 is TGTGCCAGCAGCCCAGCGGGGGGCAATCAGCCCCAGCATTTT. The encoded protein is CASSPAGGNQPQHF. The rearrangement uses TRBV11-2 and TRBJ1-5, with a possible D match to TRBD1 (5 bases). The CDR3 is 14 amino acids. Germline V CDR1 and CDR2: SGHAT, FQNNGV. Trimming left V 5 bases short and J 2 bases short, with 10 bases between.

Many counts were recorded for this clonotype. The chain is built from TRBV6-5 and TRBJ1-4; 8 bases agree with TRBD1. The CDR3 is made up of 12 amino acids. V was pared by 10 bases and J by 7 bases, with 5 bases of the junction left unmatched. The germline CDR1 and CDR2 sequences are MNHEY and SVGAGI. CDR3 nucleotide sequence: TGTGCCACCAGGACAGGGTTTGAAAAACTGTTTTTT. It specifies CATRTGFEKLFF.